This T cell receptor beta chain originates from a study of T cell responses to AZD1222 COVID-19 vaccine. At the level of the study: Some second doses came at about 4 weeks and others at about 12 weeks; these were pooled.

Germline assignment: CDR1 LNHDA and CDR2 SQIVND (reference sequence). The CDR3 covers 15 residues. Trimming left V 3 bases short and J 2 bases short, with 11 bases between. Overall study findings and caveats: Among the donors, most were white British and more were female, and clonal diversity was possibly underestimated. Just 5 to 7 AZD1222 recipients were seropositive at baseline.

As for this clone: Its antigen is not identified.

This table comes from immunoSEQ multiplex PCR, and its TCRdb copy is limited to in-frame clones, with some not included. The sample holds around 94,000 clones; around nine tenths are singletons and the top ten take 15% to 20%. The sample consisted of peripheral blood, taken on day 0 of AZD1222 vaccination. This receptor was identified in an adult in good health. This chain uses TRBV19 with TRBJ2-1; the D gene is possibly TRBD2 (6 bases). The CDR3 loop reads CASSIAGSTYNEQFF. The CDR3 bases are TGTGCCAGTAGTATCGCCGGGAGCACCTACAATGAGCAGTTCTTC.